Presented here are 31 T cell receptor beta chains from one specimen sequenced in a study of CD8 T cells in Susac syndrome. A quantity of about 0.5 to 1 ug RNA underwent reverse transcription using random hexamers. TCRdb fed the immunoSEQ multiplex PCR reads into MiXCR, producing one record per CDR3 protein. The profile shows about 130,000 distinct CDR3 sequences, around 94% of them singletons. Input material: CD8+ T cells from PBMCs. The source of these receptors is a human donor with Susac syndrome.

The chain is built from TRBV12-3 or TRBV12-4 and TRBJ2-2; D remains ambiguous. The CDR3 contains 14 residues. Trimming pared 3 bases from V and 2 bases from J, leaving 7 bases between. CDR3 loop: CASSFMGNTGELFF. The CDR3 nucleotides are TGTGCCAGCAGTTTTATGGGAAACACCGGGGAGCTGTTTTTT.

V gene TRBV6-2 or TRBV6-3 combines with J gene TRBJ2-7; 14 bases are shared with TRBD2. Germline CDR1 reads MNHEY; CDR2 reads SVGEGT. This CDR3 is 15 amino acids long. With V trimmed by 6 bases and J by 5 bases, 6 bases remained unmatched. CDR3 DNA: TGTGCCAGCAGCATGACTAGCGGGGGGGCGGACGAGCAGTACTTC. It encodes CASSMTSGGADEQYF.

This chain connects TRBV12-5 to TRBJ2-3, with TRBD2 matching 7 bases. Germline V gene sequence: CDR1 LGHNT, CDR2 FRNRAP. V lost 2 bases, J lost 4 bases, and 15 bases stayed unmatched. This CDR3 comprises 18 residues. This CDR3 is CASGLLALRREFPDTQYF. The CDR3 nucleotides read TGTGCTAGTGGTTTGTTGGCCTTGCGGCGGGAGTTCCCAGATACGCAGTATTTT.

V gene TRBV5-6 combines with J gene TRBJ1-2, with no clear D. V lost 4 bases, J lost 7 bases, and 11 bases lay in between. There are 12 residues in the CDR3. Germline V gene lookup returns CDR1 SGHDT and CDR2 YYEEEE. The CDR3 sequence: CASSQTAPGYTF. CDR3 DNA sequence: TGTGCCAGCAGCCAAACAGCTCCTGGCTACACCTTC. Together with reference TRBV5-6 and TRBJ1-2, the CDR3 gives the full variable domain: DAGVTQSPTHLIKTRGQQVTLRCSPKSGHDTVSWYQQALGQGPQFIFQYYEEEERQRGNFPDRFSGHQFPNYSSELNVNALLLGDSALYLCASSQTAPGYTFGSGTRLTVV.

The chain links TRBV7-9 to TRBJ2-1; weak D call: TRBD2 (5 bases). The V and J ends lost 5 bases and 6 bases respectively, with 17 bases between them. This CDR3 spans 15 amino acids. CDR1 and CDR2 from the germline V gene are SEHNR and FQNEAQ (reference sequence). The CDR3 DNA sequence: TGTGCCAGCAGCCCCGAGGCCCTAGCTTTCAATGAGCAGTTCTTC. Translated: CASSPEALAFNEQFF. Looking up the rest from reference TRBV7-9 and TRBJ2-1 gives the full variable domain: DTGVSQNPRHKITKRGQNVTFRCDPISEHNRLYWYRQTLGQGPEFLTYFQNEAQLEKSRLLSDRFSAERPKGSFSTLEIQRTEQGDSAMYLCASSPEALAFNEQFFGPGTRLTVL.

CDR3 loop: CAGKRRFGQPYTEAFF. The CDR3 DNA is TGTGCCGGGAAGAGGAGGTTCGGACAACCCTACACTGAAGCTTTCTTT. V gene TRBV30 combines with J gene TRBJ1-1; perhaps TRBD1 as D (5 bases). Germline CDR1 GTSNPN, CDR2 SVGIG (reference sequence). There are 16 residues in the CDR3. Trimming took off 8 bases at V and 3 bases at J, with 25 bases between the two ends.

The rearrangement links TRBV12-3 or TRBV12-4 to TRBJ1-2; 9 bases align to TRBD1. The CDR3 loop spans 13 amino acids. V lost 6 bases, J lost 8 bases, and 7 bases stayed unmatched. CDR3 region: CASSTGTGWGYTF. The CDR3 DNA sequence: TGTGCCAGCAGCACAGGGACAGGGTGGGGCTACACCTTC.

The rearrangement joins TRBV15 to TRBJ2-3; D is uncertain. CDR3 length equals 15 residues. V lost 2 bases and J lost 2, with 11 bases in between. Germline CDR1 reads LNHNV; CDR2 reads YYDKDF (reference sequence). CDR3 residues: CATSRFRDLTDTQYF. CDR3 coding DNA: TGTGCCACCAGCAGATTTCGAGACCTCACAGATACGCAGTATTTT.

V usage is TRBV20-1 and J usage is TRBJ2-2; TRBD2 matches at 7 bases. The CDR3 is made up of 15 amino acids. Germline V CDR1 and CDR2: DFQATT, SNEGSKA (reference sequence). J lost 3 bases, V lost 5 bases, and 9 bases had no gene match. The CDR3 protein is CSARRLARDTGELFF. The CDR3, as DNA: TGCAGTGCTCGTCGACTAGCAAGGGACACCGGGGAGCTGTTTTTT.

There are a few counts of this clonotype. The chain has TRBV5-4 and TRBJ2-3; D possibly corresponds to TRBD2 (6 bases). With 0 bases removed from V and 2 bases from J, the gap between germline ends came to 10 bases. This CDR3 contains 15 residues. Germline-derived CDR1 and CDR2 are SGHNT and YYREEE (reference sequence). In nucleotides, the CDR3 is TGTGCCAGCAGCTTGGCCCGCGGGGCCACAGATACGCAGTATTTT. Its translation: CASSLARGATDTQYF.

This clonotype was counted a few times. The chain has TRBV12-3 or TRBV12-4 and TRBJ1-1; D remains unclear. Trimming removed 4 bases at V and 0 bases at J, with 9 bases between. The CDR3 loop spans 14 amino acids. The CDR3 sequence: CASSSREMNTEAFF. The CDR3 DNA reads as TGTGCCAGCAGTTCAAGGGAAATGAACACTGAAGCTTTCTTT.

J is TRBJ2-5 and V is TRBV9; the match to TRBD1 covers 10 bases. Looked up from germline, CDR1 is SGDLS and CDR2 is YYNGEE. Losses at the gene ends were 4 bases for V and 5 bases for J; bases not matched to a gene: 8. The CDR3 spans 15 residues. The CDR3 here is CASSPGQGGVETQYF. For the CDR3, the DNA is TGTGCCAGCAGCCCAGGACAGGGGGGCGTTGAGACCCAGTACTTC.

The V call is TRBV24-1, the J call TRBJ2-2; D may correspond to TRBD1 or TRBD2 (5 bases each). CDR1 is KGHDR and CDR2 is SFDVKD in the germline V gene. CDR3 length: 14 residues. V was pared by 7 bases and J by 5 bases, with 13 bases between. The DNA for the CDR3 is TGTGCCACCAGCCACCCCTGGGGGACCGGGGAGCTGTTTTTT. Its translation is CATSHPWGTGELFF.

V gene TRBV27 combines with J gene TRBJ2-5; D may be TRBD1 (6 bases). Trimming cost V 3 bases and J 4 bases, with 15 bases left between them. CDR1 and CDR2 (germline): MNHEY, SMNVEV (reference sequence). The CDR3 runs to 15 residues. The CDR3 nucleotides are TGTGCCAGCAGTTTCTCCAGGGGATCCGGAGAGACCCAGTACTTC. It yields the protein CASSFSRGSGETQYF.

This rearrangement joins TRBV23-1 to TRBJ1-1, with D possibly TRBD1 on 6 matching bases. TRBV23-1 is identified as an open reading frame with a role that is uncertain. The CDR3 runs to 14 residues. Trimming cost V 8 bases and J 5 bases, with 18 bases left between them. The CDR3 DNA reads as TGCGCCAGCGGTGACAGGTTCGAATGGACTGAAGCTTTCTTT. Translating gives CASGDRFEWTEAFF.

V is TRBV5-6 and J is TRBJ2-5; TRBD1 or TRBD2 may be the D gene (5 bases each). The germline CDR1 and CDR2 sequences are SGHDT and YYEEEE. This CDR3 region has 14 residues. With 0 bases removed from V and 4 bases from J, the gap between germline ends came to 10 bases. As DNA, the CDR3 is TGTGCCAGCAGCTTGGGATCCGGGGCAGAGACCCAGTACTTC. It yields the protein CASSLGSGAETQYF.

The CDR3 DNA reads as TGCAGTGCTAGATCTACAGGGGGCACTGAAGCTTTCTTT. Protein product: CSARSTGGTEAFF. This sequence joins TRBV20-1 and TRBJ1-1; 8 positions agree with TRBD1. The CDR3 is 13 amino acids. Losses at the gene ends were 2 bases for V and 4 bases for J; bases not matched to a gene: 3. Germline V gives CDR1 DFQATT, CDR2 SNEGSKA (reference sequence).

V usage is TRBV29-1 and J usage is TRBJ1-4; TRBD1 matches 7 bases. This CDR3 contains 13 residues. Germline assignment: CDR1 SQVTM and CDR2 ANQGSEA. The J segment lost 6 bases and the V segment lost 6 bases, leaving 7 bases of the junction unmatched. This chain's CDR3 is CSVETGFDEKLFF. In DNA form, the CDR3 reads TGCAGCGTGGAGACAGGGTTTGATGAAAAACTGTTTTTT.

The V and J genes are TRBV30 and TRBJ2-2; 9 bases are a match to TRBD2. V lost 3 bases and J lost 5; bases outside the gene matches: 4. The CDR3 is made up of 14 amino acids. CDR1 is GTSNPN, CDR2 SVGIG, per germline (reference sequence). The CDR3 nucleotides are TGTGCCTGGAGGAGACTAGCGGATACCGGGGAGCTGTTTTTT. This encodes CAWRRLADTGELFF.

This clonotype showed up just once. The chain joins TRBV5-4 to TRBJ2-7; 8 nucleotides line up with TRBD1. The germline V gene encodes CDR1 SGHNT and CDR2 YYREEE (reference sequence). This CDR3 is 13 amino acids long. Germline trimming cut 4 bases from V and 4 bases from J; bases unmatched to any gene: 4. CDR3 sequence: CASSGQGAYEQYF. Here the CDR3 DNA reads TGTGCCAGCAGCGGACAGGGAGCTTACGAGCAGTACTTC.

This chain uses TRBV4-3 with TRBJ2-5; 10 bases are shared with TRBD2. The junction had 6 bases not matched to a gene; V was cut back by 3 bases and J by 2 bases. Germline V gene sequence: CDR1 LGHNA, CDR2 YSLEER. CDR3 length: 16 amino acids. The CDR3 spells CASSQRLAGSQETQYF. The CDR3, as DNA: TGCGCCAGCAGCCAGAGACTAGCGGGCTCACAAGAGACCCAGTACTTC.

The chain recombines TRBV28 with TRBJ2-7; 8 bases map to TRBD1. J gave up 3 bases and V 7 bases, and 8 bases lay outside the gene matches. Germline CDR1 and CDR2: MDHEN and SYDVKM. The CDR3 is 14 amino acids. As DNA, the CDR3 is TGTGCCAGCACCTCGACAGGGGACGGCTACGAGCAGTACTTC. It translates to CASTSTGDGYEQYF.

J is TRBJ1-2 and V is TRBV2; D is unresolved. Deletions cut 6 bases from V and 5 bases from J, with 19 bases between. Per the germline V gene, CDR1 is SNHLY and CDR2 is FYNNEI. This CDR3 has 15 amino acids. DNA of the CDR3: TGTGCCAGCAGGACTGACCCACTGTTACTATATGGCTACACCTTC. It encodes CASRTDPLLLYGYTF.

The CDR3 coding sequence is TGCAGTGCTACCGATTTTACTAGCATTAGTGAGCAGTTCTTC. Its translation is CSATDFTSISEQFF. The genes are TRBV20-1 and TRBJ2-1; the D gene is possibly TRBD2 (6 bases). Germline CDR1 reads DFQATT; CDR2 reads SNEGSKA (reference sequence). This CDR3 has 14 residues. Trimming stripped 4 bases from V and 9 bases from J, with 19 bases between.

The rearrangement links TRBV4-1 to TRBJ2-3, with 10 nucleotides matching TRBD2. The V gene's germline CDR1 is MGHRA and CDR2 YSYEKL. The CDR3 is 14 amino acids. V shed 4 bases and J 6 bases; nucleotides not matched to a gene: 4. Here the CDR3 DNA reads TGCGCCAGCAGCCGGACTAGCGGAAGGGATACGCAGTATTTT. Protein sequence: CASSRTSGRDTQYF.

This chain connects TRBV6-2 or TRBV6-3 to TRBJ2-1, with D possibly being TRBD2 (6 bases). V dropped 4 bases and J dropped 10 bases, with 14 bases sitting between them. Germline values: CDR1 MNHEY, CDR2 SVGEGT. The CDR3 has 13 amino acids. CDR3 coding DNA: TGTGCCAGCAGTTTCTCTAGCGTAAGGGAGCAGTTCTTC. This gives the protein CASSFSSVREQFF.

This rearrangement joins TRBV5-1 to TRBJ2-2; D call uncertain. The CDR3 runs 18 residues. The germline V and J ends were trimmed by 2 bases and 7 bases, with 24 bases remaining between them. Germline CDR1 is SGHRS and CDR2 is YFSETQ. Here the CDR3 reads CASSFLYGPYPSLGELFF. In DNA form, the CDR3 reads TGCGCCAGCAGCTTTCTTTATGGGCCATACCCATCCCTCGGGGAGCTGTTTTTT.

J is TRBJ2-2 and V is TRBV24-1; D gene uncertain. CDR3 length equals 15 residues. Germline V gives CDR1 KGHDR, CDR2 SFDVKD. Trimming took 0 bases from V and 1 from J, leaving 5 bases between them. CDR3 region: CATSDLRQNTGELFF. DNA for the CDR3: TGTGCCACCAGTGATTTGCGACAGAACACCGGGGAGCTGTTTTTT.

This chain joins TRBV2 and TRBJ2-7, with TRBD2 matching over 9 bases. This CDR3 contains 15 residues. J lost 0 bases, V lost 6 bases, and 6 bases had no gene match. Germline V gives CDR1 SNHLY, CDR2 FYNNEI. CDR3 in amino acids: CASSPVAGASYEQYF. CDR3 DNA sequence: TGTGCCAGCAGCCCCGTAGCGGGAGCCTCCTACGAGCAGTACTTC. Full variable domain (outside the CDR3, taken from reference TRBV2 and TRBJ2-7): EPEVTQTPSHQVTQMGQEVILRCVPISNHLYFYWYRQILGQKVEFLVSFYNNEISEKSEIFDDQFSVERPDGSNFTLKIRSTKLEDSAMYFCASSPVAGASYEQYFGPGTRLTVT.

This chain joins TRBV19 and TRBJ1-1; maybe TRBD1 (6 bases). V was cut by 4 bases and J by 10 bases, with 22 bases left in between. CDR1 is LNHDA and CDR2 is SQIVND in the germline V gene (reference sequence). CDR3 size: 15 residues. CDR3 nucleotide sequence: TGTGCCAGTAGTAAGGGGGAAGTCACCCACTACGGAGCTTTCTTT. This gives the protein CASSKGEVTHYGAFF.

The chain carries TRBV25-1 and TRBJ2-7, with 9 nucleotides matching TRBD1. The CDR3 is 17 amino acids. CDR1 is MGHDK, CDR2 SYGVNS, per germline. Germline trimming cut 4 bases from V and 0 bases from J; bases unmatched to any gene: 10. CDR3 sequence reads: CASSGGGTGSYSYEQYF. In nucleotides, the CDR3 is TGTGCCAGCAGTGGAGGAGGGACAGGGTCGTACTCCTACGAGCAGTACTTC.